The clone carrying this T cell receptor (beta chain) was seen a few times. Its antigen is not identified. These data belong to a study of beta chain features in type 1 diabetes. Study as a whole: Patient and healthy donor groups were alike in age, gender and cell yields.

Germline CDR1 SGHNT, CDR2 YYREEE (reference sequence). The CDR3 covers 14 residues. Trimming removed 8 bases at V and 4 bases at J, with 15 bases between. The authors obtained over 98% purity in all sorted populations. General study findings and limits: Significant though moderate, a shortening of TCRB CDR3s appeared in all four CD4+ subsets of Type 1 diabetes patients. In type 1 diabetes patients, VDJ junctions had fewer insertions; deletions at these junctions were more frequent.

Expressed TCRB transcripts got sequenced, as all isolated RNA was reverse transcribed. Clones were sequenced by immunoSEQ multiplex PCR, and TCRdb holds only the in-frame ones, with some missing. The sample records more than 150,000 clones, 8.5% to 14% being singletons. The rearrangement links TRBV5-4 to TRBJ1-4; a weak D match, TRBD1 (5 bases). Specimen: central memory CD4+ T cells from blood. The receptor was isolated from a man aged 18 to 30 in good health. DNA of the CDR3: TGTGCCAGGGGCCAGGGAGCTGGTAATGAAAAACTGTTTTTT. This translates into CARGQGAGNEKLFF.